The text below deals with one T cell receptor (beta chain). Its recognized antigen is unknown. No base quality information exists; no much larger clone differs at one position. According to the germline V gene, CDR1 reads MNHEY and CDR2 reads SVGAGI. V and J are truncated by 0 bases and 9 bases respectively, leaving an intervening sequence of 18 bases. Spanning cysteine to phenylalanine, the CDR3 consists of 15 amino acids. The read is trimmed to its CDR3 DNA, 45 bases read in frame from base 1. The data belong to a study of OX40 agonist ivuxolimab in advanced cancers. A note on the overall study: The costimulatory receptor OX40 (CD134) was targeted by ivuxolimab, a fully human IgG2 agonistic monoclonal antibody. Patients were allowed to have had prior anti-PD-1, anti-PD-L1 or anti-CTLA-4 therapy, and around 43% of the dose-escalation patients had been treated with checkpoint inhibitors. In the dose-escalation cohort, approximately 82% of patients were male, and the mean age was around 60 years with a range of roughly 20 to 80. The monotherapy dose-escalation portion (N ≈ 52 patients) of the phase I ivuxolimab trial is reported in the paper. Among the 52 dose-escalation patients, about 20 had hepatocellular carcinoma, roughly 15 melanoma, 9 renal cell carcinoma and 9 head and neck cancer. The purpose of peripheral TCRbeta sequencing was to test whether ivuxolimab changed TCR sequence diversity and led to clonal T-cell expansion. Intravenous ivuxolimab was administered to patients every 2 weeks at six dose levels: 0.01, 0.1, 0.3, 1.5, 3 and 10 mg/kg. Partial responses occurred in three dose-escalation patients: two with cutaneous melanoma and one with hepatocellular carcinoma. The study at large found these results: At doses of 0.1 to 3.0 mg/kg, clonal expansion of both CD4+ and CD8+ T cells in blood was seen between baseline and week 6. In the 0.1-3.0 mg/kg groups, partial responders had among the lowest normalized peripheral clonal expansion, particularly in CD8+ T cells. The antigen specificity of the peripheral T cells that underwent clonal expansion was not determined. On average, CD8+ T cells showed more expanded clones than CD4+ T cells after ivuxolimab. Low levels of normalized T-cell clonal expansion were also shown by some nonresponding patients.

The trial excluded patients who had a history of autoimmune disease or were on systemic immunosuppression. In every dose cohort, peripheral blood was drawn for TCR sequencing at baseline, cycle 4 day 1, and cycle 7 day 1. The samples were taken from a phase I, first-in-human, multicenter, open-label dose-escalation trial of ivuxolimab. The trial enrolled adults with locally advanced or metastatic head and neck squamous cell, hepatocellular, melanoma or renal cell carcinoma. Before TCR sequencing, CD4+ T cells and CD8+ T cells from peripheral blood were sorted into separate populations. To sequence the TCRbeta CDR3 region, genomic DNA was isolated from the sorted cells. TCRbeta CDR3 regions were sequenced using the immunoSEQ Assay. In its TCRdb copy, this immuneACCESS table keeps in-frame sequences only and misses some clones. Where compared with another copy, unresolved V genes explain less than half of these, and the others have no known cause. The sample has around 65,000 clones on record, approximately 90% of them singletons. The top ten constitute 0.25% to 0.35% of the sample.

The chain is encoded by TRBV6-5 joined to TRBJ2-7; a weak D assignment points to TRBD1 (6 bases agree). The specimen was CD4+ or CD8+ T cells sorted from blood, collected in a trial of the OX40 agonist ivuxolimab. This receptor was taken from an adult with an advanced solid tumor such as melanoma, head and neck, liver or kidney cancer. The CDR3 has the sequence CASSYSGTSLIGQYF. The DNA sequence reads TGTGCCAGCAGTTACTCGGGGACAAGCCTAATAGGGCAGTACTTC.